The 24 T cell receptor beta chains below were found in one sample sequenced in a study of blood T cell repertoires in COVID-19. This table comes from immunoSEQ multiplex PCR, and its TCRdb copy is limited to in-frame clones, with some not included. In the table there are 400,000 to 450,000 clones, roughly 89% of which are singletons. The material sequenced was peripheral blood. The receptor source for this set is a woman in her 30s with active or convalescent COVID-19.

The chain recombines TRBV7-2 with TRBJ2-1; 9 nucleotides match TRBD2. The V segment lost 1 base and the J segment 7 bases; nucleotides outside the gene matches: 5. The CDR3 length is 15 residues. Germline V gene data show CDR1 as SGHTA and CDR2 as FQGNSA. The CDR3 here is CASSLVSSGGNEQFF. DNA of the CDR3: TGTGCCAGCAGCTTAGTATCCAGCGGGGGGAATGAGCAGTTCTTC.

The V call is TRBV10-3, the J call TRBJ2-2; 7 bases align to TRBD2. Germline CDR1 and CDR2: ENHRY and SYGVKD. This CDR3 has 15 amino acids. V dropped 5 bases and J dropped 1; count of bases not matched to a gene: 4. The CDR3 nucleotides are TGTGCCATCAGTATTGGGGGGGTGAACACCGGGGAGCTGTTTTTT. It yields the protein CAISIGGVNTGELFF.

This sequence joins TRBV19 and TRBJ2-1, with 12 bases lining up with TRBD2. Germline CDR1 LNHDA, CDR2 SQIVND (reference sequence). CDR3 length equals 16 residues. V lost 2 bases and J lost 6; bases outside the gene matches: 5. The CDR3: CASSIRTSGKGNEQFF. CDR3 in DNA: TGTGCCAGTAGTATAAGGACTAGCGGGAAAGGCAATGAGCAGTTCTTC.

The gene calls are TRBV6-5 and TRBJ1-2; 8 bases are shared with TRBD1. The length of the CDR3 is 13 residues. Germline V gene data show CDR1 as MNHEY and CDR2 as SVGAGI. Trimming took 10 bases from V and 5 from J; bases not matched to a gene: 9. The CDR3 region has the DNA TGTGCCACCCGGACAGGGTTATTGTATGGCTACACCTTC. It translates to CATRTGLLYGYTF.

This clone was seen more than once but under ten times. The chain is built from TRBV5-5 and TRBJ2-7, with 7 nucleotides matching TRBD1. The V gene end was trimmed by 4 bases and the J gene end by 3 bases; junction bases not matched to a gene: 7. This CDR3 is built from 14 residues. The germline V gene has CDR1 SGHKS and CDR2 YYEKEE (reference sequence). The CDR3: CASSLRDRNYEQYF. CDR3 bases: TGTGCCAGCAGCCTACGGGACAGAAACTACGAGCAGTACTTC.

The chain has TRBV3-1 (or the pseudogene TRBV3-2) and TRBJ2-7, with D possibly TRBD1 on 6 matching bases. The CDR3 spans 15 residues. CDR1 is LGHDT and CDR2 is YNNKEL in the germline V gene (reference sequence). With 4 bases removed from V and 1 base from J, the gap between germline ends came to 14 bases. Written as DNA, the CDR3 is TGTGCCAGCAGCCGGTCGACAGGACAATCCTACGAGCAGTACTTC. Its translation: CASSRSTGQSYEQYF.

The V and J genes are TRBV4-1 and TRBJ2-5; TRBD1 agrees at 11 bases. Germline V lookup: CDR1 MGHRA, CDR2 YSYEKL. After removal of 2 bases from V and 5 bases from J, the junction contained 7 bases not matched to a gene. The CDR3 extends over 16 amino acids. In DNA form, the CDR3 reads TGCGCCAGCAGCCAACGAGGACAGGGGGCTTGGGAGACCCAGTACTTC. Its protein is CASSQRGQGAWETQYF.

The chain recombines TRBV2 with TRBJ1-2; 10 bases align to TRBD1. Germline CDR1 is SNHLY and CDR2 is FYNNEI. Trimming cost V 6 bases and J 3 bases; bases outside gene matches: 4. This CDR3 contains 14 residues. CDR3 nucleotide sequence: TGTGCCAGCAGAAAGACAGGGGGCGACTATGGCTACACCTTC. Amino acids: CASRKTGGDYGYTF.

The rearrangement joins TRBV19 to TRBJ2-5; 8 positions agree with TRBD1. CDR3 length: 15 residues. The ends lost 3 bases at V and 3 bases at J; junction bases unmatched: 6. The germline V gene has CDR1 LNHDA and CDR2 SQIVND (reference sequence). This CDR3 reads CASSMWDRRKETQYF. The DNA of the CDR3 is TGTGCCAGTAGTATGTGGGACAGGAGGAAAGAGACCCAGTACTTC.

The V and J genes are TRBV18 and TRBJ1-6, with D maybe TRBD1 (5 bases). Germline assignment: CDR1 KGHSH and CDR2 LQKENI. Trimming took off 3 bases at V and 6 bases at J, with 15 bases between the two ends. The CDR3 runs to 16 residues. The CDR3, as DNA: TGTGCCAGCTCACCTACAGGACGCCTCACTAATTCACCCCTCCACTTT. Translating gives CASSPTGRLTNSPLHF. The full variable domain, in which reference TRBV18 and TRBJ1-6 provide the parts outside the CDR3, is NAGVMQNPRHLVRRRGQEARLRCSPMKGHSHVYWYRQLPEEGLKFMVYLQKENIIDESGMPKERFSAEFPKEGPSILRIQQVVRGDSAAYFCASSPTGRLTNSPLHFGNGTRLTVT.

This clone has a single count. V gene TRBV10-2 combines with J gene TRBJ1-5; 8 nucleotides agree with TRBD1. After removal of 6 bases from V and 5 bases from J, the junction contained 0 bases not matched to a gene. CDR3 length: 12 amino acids. Per germline, CDR1 WSHSY and CDR2 SAAADI. For the CDR3, the DNA is TGCGCCAGCAGGACAGGGGATCAGCCCCAGCATTTT. It specifies CASRTGDQPQHF.

The chain carries TRBV3-1 (or the pseudogene TRBV3-2) and TRBJ2-5; 13 bases map to TRBD2. V shed 0 bases, J shed 4 bases, and the junction held 5 bases outside the gene matches. This CDR3 contains 17 residues. Germline CDR1 reads LGHDT; CDR2 reads YNNKEL (reference sequence). The CDR3 loop reads CASSQDVTSGRIETQYF. CDR3 DNA: TGTGCCAGCAGCCAAGATGTGACTAGCGGGAGGATAGAGACCCAGTACTTC.

The rearrangement links TRBV6-2 or TRBV6-3 to TRBJ2-1, with TRBD2 matching over 8 bases. V shed 2 bases, J shed 1 base, and the junction held 1 base outside the gene matches. Germline CDR1 is MNHEY and CDR2 is SVGEGT. This CDR3 spans 15 amino acids. CDR3: CASSYGGGSYNEQFF. The CDR3 region has the DNA TGTGCCAGCAGTTACGGCGGGGGGTCCTACAATGAGCAGTTCTTC.

The chain couples TRBV30 to TRBJ2-6; D ambiguous. Germline V lookup: CDR1 GTSNPN, CDR2 SVGIG (reference sequence). The CDR3 spans 12 residues. V lost 2 bases and J 5 bases, leaving 4 bases between the germline ends. CDR3 sequence: CAWSTWANVLTF. CDR3 in DNA: TGTGCCTGGAGTACTTGGGCCAACGTCCTGACTTTC.

This rearrangement joins TRBV3-1 (or the pseudogene TRBV3-2) to TRBJ1-6; 7 bases line up with TRBD1. Germline CDR1 is LGHDT and CDR2 is YNNKEL (reference sequence). The CDR3 contains 13 residues. V was clipped by 3 bases and J by 9 bases; unmatched bases: 2. The CDR3 nucleotides read TGTGCCAGCAGCCAGACAGGGACTTCACCCCTCCACTTT. Translated: CASSQTGTSPLHF.

This sequence joins TRBV5-1 and TRBJ2-7; possible D gene TRBD1, 6 bases. Germline-derived CDR1 and CDR2 are SGHRS and YFSETQ. V lost 2 bases, J lost 1 base, and 13 bases lay in between. CDR3 size: 15 residues. This CDR3 reads CASSFRTDQSYEQYF. The CDR3, as DNA: TGCGCCAGCAGCTTTCGGACAGACCAATCCTACGAGCAGTACTTC.

The gene calls are TRBV18 and TRBJ1-2; TRBD1 matches at 7 bases. With 3 bases clipped from V and 6 bases from J, the junction kept 10 bases outside the gene matches. CDR1 is KGHSH and CDR2 is LQKENI in the germline V gene. This CDR3 is 15 amino acids long. The DNA for the CDR3 is TGTGCCAGCTCACCTAAACTGACAGGGAGTGATGGCTACACCTTC. It codes for CASSPKLTGSDGYTF.

The chain carries TRBV7-9 and TRBJ1-1; D gene unclear. Trimming took off 1 base at V and 0 bases at J, with 9 bases between the two ends. Germline CDR1 reads SEHNR; CDR2 reads FQNEAQ (reference sequence). The CDR3 contains 15 residues. The CDR3 bases are TGTGCCAGCAGCTTAGAGCGGTCGGTGAACACTGAAGCTTTCTTT. Its protein product is CASSLERSVNTEAFF.

The V call is TRBV4-1, the J call TRBJ2-2; TRBD1 might be the D (5 bases). Germline values: CDR1 MGHRA, CDR2 YSYEKL. Trimming pared 6 bases from V and 2 bases from J, leaving 10 bases between. The CDR3 extends over 14 amino acids. The CDR3 loop is CASRQQGNTGELFF. The CDR3 DNA reads TGCGCCAGCAGGCAGCAGGGAAACACCGGGGAGCTGTTTTTT.

This clone was seen just once. J is TRBJ1-1 and V is TRBV6-1; 7 nucleotides align to TRBD1. Germline-derived CDR1 and CDR2 are MNHNS and SASEGT. This CDR3 spans 15 amino acids. The V and J ends lost 3 bases and 7 bases, in that order; junction bases with no gene match: 11. The CDR3 protein is CASSERFWGQSEAFF. CDR3 coding DNA: TGTGCCAGCAGTGAGCGGTTTTGGGGACAGAGTGAAGCTTTCTTT.

This clone was picked up one time. This chain connects TRBV5-1 to TRBJ2-3, with a possible D match to TRBD2 (6 bases). CDR1 is SGHRS, CDR2 YFSETQ, per germline. The CDR3 has 14 amino acids. V was cut by 2 bases and J by 2 bases, with 9 bases left in between. CDR3 DNA: TGCGCCAGCAGCTTCCCGGGGGACACAGATACGCAGTATTTT. Protein sequence: CASSFPGDTDTQYF.

The chain uses TRBV10-3 and TRBJ1-4, with TRBD1 identical over 7 bases. This CDR3 contains 12 residues. Germline V gives CDR1 ENHRY, CDR2 SYGVKD. V lost 9 bases and J lost 7; bases outside the gene matches: 5. CDR3 region: CAIWDSGEKLFF. CDR3 in DNA: TGTGCCATTTGGGACAGTGGTGAAAAACTGTTTTTT.

This sequence joins TRBV6-1 and TRBJ1-6, with D unclear. Per germline, CDR1 MNHNS and CDR2 SASEGT. This CDR3 region has 17 residues. The V and J ends lost 3 bases and 2 bases respectively, with 14 bases between them. The CDR3 nucleotides are TGTGCCAGCAGTGACAGAGGGTCTGCGACCTATAATTCACCCCTCCACTTT. Protein sequence: CASSDRGSATYNSPLHF.

This rearrangement joins TRBV6-1 to TRBJ1-2; a possible D gene is TRBD1 (6 bases). Germline V lookup: CDR1 MNHNS, CDR2 SASEGT. CDR3 length equals 17 residues. Trimming took 2 bases from V and 2 from J, leaving 18 bases between them. CDR3 bases: TGTGCCAGCAGTGAATCTAGACAGGTCCGTTCAAACTATGGCTACACCTTC. Its protein is CASSESRQVRSNYGYTF.